Listed below are T cell receptor beta chains from one sample, sequenced in a study of neurological immune-mediated disorders. A single record per CDR3 protein comes from TCRdb applying MiXCR to the 5' RACE reads. The sample lists about 90,000 distinct CDR3 sequences; about 12% were seen once. The sample taken for sequencing was PBMCs. The receptors derive from a female donor with HTLV-1-associated myelopathy (HAM/TSP). Both conserved end residues are part of each CDR3. D genes are given only for firm matches. Rows give clone size only sometimes, using once, few, many, or a class for an expanded clone.

j_gene,v_gene,d_gene,abundance,CDR3nt,CDR3aa
TRBJ1-5,TRBV28,-,many,TGTGCCAGCAGTTTCCCTTCCTATAGCAATCAGCCCCAGCATTTT,CASSFPSYSNQPQHF
TRBJ2-4,TRBV2,-,-,TGTGCCACCCTCGGGGGACCAGCCAAAAACATTCAGTACTTC,CATLGGPAKNIQYF
TRBJ2-5,TRBV28,TRBD1,many,TGTGCCAGCAGTTCGACAGGGATTCGGGAGACCCAGTACTTC,CASSSTGIRETQYF
TRBJ2-3,TRBV12-3/TRBV12-4,-,many,TGTGCCAGCAGTCCCACCAAAAACAGGCGGGTAGATACGCAGTATTTT,CASSPTKNRRVDTQYF
TRBJ2-7,TRBV4-2,TRBD1,many,TGTGCCAGCAGCCAAGGCACTACCGGACAGGGAAAAATCTACGAGCAGTACTTC,CASSQGTTGQGKIYEQYF
TRBJ2-1,TRBV6-1,-,-,TGTGCCAGCAGTGTAGGTGTTTGGGCAGGGGGGCCCTACAATGAGCAGTTCTTC,CASSVGVWAGGPYNEQFF
TRBJ2-3,TRBV29-1,-,many,TGCAGCGCCAGAGGAGCAGATACGCAGTATTTT,CSARGADTQYF
TRBJ2-7,TRBV4-1,TRBD2,many,TGCGCCAGCAGCCTCTTGGCGGGGGGGACCTACGAGCAGTACTTC,CASSLLAGGTYEQYF
TRBJ2-2,TRBV4-2,-,many,TGTGCCAGCAGCCAAGCATCCAACGGGGAGCTGTTTTTT,CASSQASNGELFF
TRBJ2-3,TRBV20-1,-,many,TGCAGTGGGAGTAGCGGAACAGATACGCAGTATTTT,CSGSSGTDTQYF
TRBJ2-3,TRBV5-1,-,many,TGCGCCAGCAGCTTGCTGCTGGGTCCGGATACGCAGTATTTT,CASSLLLGPDTQYF